This T cell receptor beta chain was retrieved from a study of blood T cell repertoires in COVID-19 (dated by TCRdb to 2019 to 2021). Regarding the complete study: Samples from collaborators originated in the United States, Italy and Spain and spanned both the acute and convalescent phases of COVID-19. The samples were drawn from the first 160 participants of the ongoing ImmuneRACE study and from 1,254 subjects provided by 6 global collaborators. Where available, HLA class I and class II types were obtained from metadata supplied by the sample provider rather than from assay-based typing. The repertoires were made available in a free public database intended to serve as a resource for research on the immune response to SARS-CoV-2. The prospective study material was composed of cDNA or gDNA derived from T cells, B-cell-depleted T cells, or PBMCs. Nearly every sample came with metadata listing a de-identified subject ID, COVID-19 status, age in years and sex. Subjects who had been exposed to COVID-19, were actively infected with it, or had recovered from it provided the deeply sampled blood TCRbeta repertoires that made up the dataset.

The collaborating institutions used their own protocols to collect whole blood in K2EDTA tubes. For TCRbeta analysis, collaborators shipped samples in one of three forms: frozen whole blood, isolated PBMCs, or DNA extracted from either of those sample types. The study at large found these results: The amount of clinical and demographic metadata varied by source and participant and was provided uncurated.

This clone appeared a few times. This receptor's antigen is unknown. Within one base of it there is no much larger clone, and no base qualities were kept. Other DNA sequences from this sample encode an identical CDR3 as well. TCRbeta CDR3 regions were amplified from genomic DNA using the immunoSEQ Assay, a bias-controlled multiplex PCR. Per the source publication's procedure: Within the assay, amplification of reference gene primers was used to estimate how many nucleated cells each sample contained. To quantify the absolute abundance of each unique TCRbeta CDR3 rearrangement, sequence reads were collapsed and filtered. Productive Simpson clonality was computed per sample as the square root of Simpson's diversity index over productive rearrangements. TCRdb obtained this table from immuneACCESS and retained in-frame rearrangements with V and J assigned. These tables miss some clones; where compared with another copy, unresolved V genes account for less than half of the shortfall, and the remainder is unexplained. V, J and clone size were drawn from that table, and D and trimming were deduced from the DNA. The sample contains about 380,000 clones, more than 65% of them found a single time. Around 1% of the sample is in the top ten clones.

The TCR was taken from a human donor with acute or convalescent COVID-19. The donor label of this sample is uncertain. The sequenced sample consisted of peripheral blood.

The nucleotide sequence reads TGTGCCAGCAGTTTAGGCAGTACCTACGAGCAGTACTTC. It specifies CASSLGSTYEQYF. The chain employs TRBV27 and TRBJ2-7; the D segment cannot be called with confidence. CDR1 MNHEY and CDR2 SMNVEV were looked up in the germline V gene (reference sequence). A distance of 7 bases separates the germline ends of V and J, which lose 2 bases and 2 bases respectively. Including cysteine and phenylalanine, the CDR3 has 13 amino acids. CDR3 DNA only is kept here, 39 bases in frame from base 1.